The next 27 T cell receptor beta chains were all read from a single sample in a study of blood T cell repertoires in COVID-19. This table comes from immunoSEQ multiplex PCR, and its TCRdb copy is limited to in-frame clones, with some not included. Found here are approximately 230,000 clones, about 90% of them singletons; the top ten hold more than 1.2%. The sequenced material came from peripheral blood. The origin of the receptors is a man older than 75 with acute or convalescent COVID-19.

CDR3 in amino acids: CASNKQGTGELFF. Written as DNA, the CDR3 is TGTGCCAGCAACAAACAGGGGACCGGGGAGCTGTTTTTT. The V gene is TRBV6-6, the J gene TRBJ2-2, with 7 positions matching TRBD1. J was trimmed by 5 bases and V by 7 bases; bases with no gene match: 4. The CDR3 runs 13 residues. From germline, CDR1 is MNHNY and CDR2 SVGAGI (reference sequence).

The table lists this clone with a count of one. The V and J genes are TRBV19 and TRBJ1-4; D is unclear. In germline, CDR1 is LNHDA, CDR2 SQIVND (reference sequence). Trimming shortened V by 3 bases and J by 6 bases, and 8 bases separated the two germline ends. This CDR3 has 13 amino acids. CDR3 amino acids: CASSMQVDEKLFF. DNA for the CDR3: TGTGCCAGTAGTATGCAGGTGGATGAAAAACTGTTTTTT.

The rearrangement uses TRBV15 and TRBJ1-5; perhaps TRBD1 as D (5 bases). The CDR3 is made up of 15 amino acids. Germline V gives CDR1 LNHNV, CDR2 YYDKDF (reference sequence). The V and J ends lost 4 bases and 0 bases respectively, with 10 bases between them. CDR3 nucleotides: TGTGCCACCAGCACGCAGGGAAATAGCAATCAGCCCCAGCATTTT. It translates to CATSTQGNSNQPQHF.

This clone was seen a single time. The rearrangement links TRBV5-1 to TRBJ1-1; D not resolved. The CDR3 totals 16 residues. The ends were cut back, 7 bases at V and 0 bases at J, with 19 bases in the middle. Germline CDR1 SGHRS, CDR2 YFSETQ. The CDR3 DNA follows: TGCGCCAGCGCCGAGGGAGGAGGTTTTTTGAACACTGAAGCTTTCTTT. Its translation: CASAEGGGFLNTEAFF.

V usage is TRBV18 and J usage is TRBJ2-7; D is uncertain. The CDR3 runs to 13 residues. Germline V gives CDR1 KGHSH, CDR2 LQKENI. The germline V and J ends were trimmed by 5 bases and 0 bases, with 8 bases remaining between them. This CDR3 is CASSSPSSYEQYF. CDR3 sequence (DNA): TGTGCCAGCTCATCCCCGAGCTCCTACGAGCAGTACTTC.

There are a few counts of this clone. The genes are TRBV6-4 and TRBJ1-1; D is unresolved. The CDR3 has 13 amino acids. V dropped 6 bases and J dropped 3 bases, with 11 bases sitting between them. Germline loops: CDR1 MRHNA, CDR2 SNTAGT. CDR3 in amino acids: CASSRTRDTEAFF. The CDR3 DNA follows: TGTGCCAGCAGCAGGACGAGGGACACTGAAGCTTTCTTT.

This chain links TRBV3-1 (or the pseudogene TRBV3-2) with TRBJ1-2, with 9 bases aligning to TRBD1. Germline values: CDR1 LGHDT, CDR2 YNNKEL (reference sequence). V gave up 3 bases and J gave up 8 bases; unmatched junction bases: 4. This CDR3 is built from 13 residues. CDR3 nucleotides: TGTGCCAGCAGCCAGAATACAGGGGGCGGCTACACCTTC. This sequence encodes CASSQNTGGGYTF.

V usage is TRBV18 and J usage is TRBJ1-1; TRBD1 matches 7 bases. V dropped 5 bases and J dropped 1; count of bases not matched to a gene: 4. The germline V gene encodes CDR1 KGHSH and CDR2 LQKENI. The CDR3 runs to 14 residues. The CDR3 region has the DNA TGTGCCAGCTCATTCGGACAGGAGAACACTGAAGCTTTCTTT. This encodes CASSFGQENTEAFF.

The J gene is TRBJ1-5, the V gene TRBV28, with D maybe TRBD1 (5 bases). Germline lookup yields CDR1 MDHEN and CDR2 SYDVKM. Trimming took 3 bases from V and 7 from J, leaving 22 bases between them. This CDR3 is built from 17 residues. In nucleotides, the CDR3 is TGTGCCAGCAGTTTCAGCGCCGCCGGGGGGATTGGGCAGCCCCAGCATTTT. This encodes CASSFSAAGGIGQPQHF.

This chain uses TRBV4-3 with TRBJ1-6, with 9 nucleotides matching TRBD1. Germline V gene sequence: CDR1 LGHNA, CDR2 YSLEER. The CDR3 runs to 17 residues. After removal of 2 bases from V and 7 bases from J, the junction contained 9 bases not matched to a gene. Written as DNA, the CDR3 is TGCGCCAGCAGCCAACACAGACAGGGGGAGGGGAATTCACCCCTCCACTTT. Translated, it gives CASSQHRQGEGNSPLHF.

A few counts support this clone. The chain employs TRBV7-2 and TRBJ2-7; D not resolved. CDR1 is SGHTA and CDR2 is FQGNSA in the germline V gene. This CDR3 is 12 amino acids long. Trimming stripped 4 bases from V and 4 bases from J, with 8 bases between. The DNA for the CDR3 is TGTGCCAGCAGCTCCTTTAATTACGAGCAGTACTTC. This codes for CASSSFNYEQYF.

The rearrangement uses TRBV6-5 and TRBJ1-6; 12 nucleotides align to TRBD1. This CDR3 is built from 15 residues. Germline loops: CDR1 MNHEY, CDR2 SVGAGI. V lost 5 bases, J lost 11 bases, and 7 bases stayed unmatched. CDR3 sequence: CASSTPGQGAAPLHF. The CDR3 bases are TGTGCCAGCAGTACGCCGGGACAGGGGGCCGCACCCCTCCACTTT.

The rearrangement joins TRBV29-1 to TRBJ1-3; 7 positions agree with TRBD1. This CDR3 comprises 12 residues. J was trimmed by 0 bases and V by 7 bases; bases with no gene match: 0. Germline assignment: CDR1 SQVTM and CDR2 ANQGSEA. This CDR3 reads CSAGGSGNTIYF. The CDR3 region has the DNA TGCAGCGCAGGGGGCTCTGGAAACACCATATATTTT.

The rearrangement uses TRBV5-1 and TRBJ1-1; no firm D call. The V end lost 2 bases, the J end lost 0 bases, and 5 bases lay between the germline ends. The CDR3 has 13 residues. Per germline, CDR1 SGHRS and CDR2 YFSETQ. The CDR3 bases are TGCGCCAGCAGCTTCACGGTGAACACTGAAGCTTTCTTT. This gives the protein CASSFTVNTEAFF.

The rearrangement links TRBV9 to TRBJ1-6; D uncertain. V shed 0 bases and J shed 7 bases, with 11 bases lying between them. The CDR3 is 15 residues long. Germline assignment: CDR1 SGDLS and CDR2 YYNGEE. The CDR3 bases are TGTGCCAGCAGCGTAGGAGGAGGCCTAAATTCACCCCTCCACTTT. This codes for CASSVGGGLNSPLHF. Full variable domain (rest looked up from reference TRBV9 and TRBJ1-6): DSGVTQTPKHLITATGQRVTLRCSPRSGDLSVYWYQQSLDQGLQFLIQYYNGEERAKGNILERFSAQQFPDLHSELNLSSLELGDSALYFCASSVGGGLNSPLHFGNGTRLTVT.

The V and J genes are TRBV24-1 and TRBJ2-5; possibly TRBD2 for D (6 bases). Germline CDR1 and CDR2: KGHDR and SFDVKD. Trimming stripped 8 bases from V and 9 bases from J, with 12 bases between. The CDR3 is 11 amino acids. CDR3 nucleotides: TGTGCCACCAAACTGGGGGAGGCCCAGTACTTC. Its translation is CATKLGEAQYF.

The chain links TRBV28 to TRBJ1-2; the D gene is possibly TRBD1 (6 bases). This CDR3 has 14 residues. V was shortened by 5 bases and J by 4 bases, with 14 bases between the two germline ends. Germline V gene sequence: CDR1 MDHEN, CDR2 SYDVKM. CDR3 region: CASSPVQGSYGYTF. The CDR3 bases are TGTGCCAGCAGTCCGGTACAGGGATCCTATGGCTACACCTTC.

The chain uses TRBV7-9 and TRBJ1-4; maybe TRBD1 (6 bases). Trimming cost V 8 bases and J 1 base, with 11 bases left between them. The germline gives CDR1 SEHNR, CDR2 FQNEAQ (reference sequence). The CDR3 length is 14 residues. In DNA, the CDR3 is TGTGCCAGCGGTCTGGGACAAACTAATGAAAAACTGTTTTTT. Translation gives CASGLGQTNEKLFF.

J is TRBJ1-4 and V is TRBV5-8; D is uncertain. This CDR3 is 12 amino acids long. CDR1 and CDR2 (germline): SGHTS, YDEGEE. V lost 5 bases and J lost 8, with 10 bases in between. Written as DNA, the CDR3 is TGTGCCAGCAGTCCACGCCGGGAAAAACTGTTTTTT. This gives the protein CASSPRREKLFF. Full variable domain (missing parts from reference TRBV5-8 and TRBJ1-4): EAGVTQSPTHLIKTRGQQATLRCSPISGHTSVYWYQQALGLGLQFLLWYDEGEERNRGNFPPRFSGRQFPNYSSELNVNALELEDSALYLCASSPRREKLFFGSGTQLSVL.

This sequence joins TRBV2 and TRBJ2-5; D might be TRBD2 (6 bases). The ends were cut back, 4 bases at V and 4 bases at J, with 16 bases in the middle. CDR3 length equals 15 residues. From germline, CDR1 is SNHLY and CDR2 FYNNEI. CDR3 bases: TGTGCCAGCAGTGGTTTGGGACTCTCGGGAGAGACCCAGTACTTC. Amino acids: CASSGLGLSGETQYF.

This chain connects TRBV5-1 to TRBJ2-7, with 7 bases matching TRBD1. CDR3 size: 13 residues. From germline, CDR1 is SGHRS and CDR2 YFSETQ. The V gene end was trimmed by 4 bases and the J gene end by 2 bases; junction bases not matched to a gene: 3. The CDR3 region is CASSAGTAYEQYF. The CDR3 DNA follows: TGCGCCAGCAGCGCTGGGACAGCCTACGAGCAGTACTTC.

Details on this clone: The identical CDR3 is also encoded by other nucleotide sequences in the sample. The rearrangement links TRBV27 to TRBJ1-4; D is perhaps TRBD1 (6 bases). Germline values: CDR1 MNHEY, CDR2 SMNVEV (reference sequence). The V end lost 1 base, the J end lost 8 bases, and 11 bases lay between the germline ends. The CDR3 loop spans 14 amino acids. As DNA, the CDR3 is TGTGCCAGCAGTTTATTGGGGGCGAACGAAAAACTGTTTTTT. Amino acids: CASSLLGANEKLFF.

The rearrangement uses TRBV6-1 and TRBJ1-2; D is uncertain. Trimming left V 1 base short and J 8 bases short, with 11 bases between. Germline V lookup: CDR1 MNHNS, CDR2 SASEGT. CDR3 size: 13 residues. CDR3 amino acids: CASSEGFPGGYTF. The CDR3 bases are TGTGCCAGCAGTGAAGGGTTTCCGGGGGGCTACACCTTC.

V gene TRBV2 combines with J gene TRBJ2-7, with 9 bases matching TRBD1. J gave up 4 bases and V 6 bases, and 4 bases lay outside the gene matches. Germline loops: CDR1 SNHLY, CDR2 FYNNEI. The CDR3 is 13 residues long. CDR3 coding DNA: TGTGCCAGCAGGGCCGGACAGGGGTACGAGCAGTACTTC. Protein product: CASRAGQGYEQYF.

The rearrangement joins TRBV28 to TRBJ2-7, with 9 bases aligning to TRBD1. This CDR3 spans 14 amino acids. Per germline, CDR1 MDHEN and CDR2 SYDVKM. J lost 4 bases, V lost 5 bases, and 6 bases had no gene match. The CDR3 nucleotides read TGTGCCAGCAGTACTCCGGGACAGGGATACGAGCAGTACTTC. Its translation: CASSTPGQGYEQYF.

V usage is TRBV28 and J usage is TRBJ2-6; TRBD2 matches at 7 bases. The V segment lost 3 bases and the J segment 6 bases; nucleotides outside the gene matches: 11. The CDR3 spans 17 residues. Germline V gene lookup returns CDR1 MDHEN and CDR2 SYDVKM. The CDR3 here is CASSFIGGIPEANVLTF. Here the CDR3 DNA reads TGTGCCAGCAGTTTCATCGGGGGGATTCCCGAGGCCAACGTCCTGACTTTC.

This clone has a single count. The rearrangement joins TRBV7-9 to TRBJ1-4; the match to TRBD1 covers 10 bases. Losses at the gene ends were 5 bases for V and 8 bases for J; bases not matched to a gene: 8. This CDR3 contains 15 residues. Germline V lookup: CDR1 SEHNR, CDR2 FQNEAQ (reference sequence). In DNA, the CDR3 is TGTGCCAGCAGCCCACCGGACAGGGGGGGCGAAAAACTGTTTTTT. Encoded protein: CASSPPDRGGEKLFF.